The next 20 T cell receptor beta chains were all read from a single sample in a study of Ad26.COV2.S vaccination and SARS-CoV-2 variants. Treatment denoted: over 15 received Ad26.COV2.S at low or high dose, single or two shots; a few received placebo; per-sample allocation not given. Samples analyzed were those drawn on day 63 after the first vaccine or placebo injection. Produced via immunoSEQ multiplex PCR; TCRdb's table is partial and in-frame only. The sample consists of roughly 400,000 clones, roughly 88% of them appearing once. The sample was peripheral blood, taken in a trial of Ad26.COV2.S vaccine versus placebo. The origin of the receptors is a person between 18 and 65 years old who received the Ad26.COV2.S COVID-19 vaccine or a placebo.

This chain joins TRBV30 and TRBJ2-3; 15 nucleotides agree with TRBD2. J gave up 0 bases and V 3 bases, and 16 bases lay outside the gene matches. The CDR3 is made up of 21 amino acids. Germline loops: CDR1 GTSNPN, CDR2 SVGIG (reference sequence). CDR3 amino acids: CAWRGLGGLAGGSTSTDTQYF. CDR3 coding DNA: TGTGCCTGGAGGGGGTTGGGGGGACTAGCGGGAGGATCCACTAGCACAGATACGCAGTATTTT.

The chain combines TRBV5-4 with TRBJ2-1, with TRBD1 matching over 7 bases. The junction had 8 bases not matched to a gene; V was cut back by 4 bases and J by 4 bases. Looked up from germline, CDR1 is SGHNT and CDR2 is YYREEE (reference sequence). This CDR3 is built from 15 residues. DNA of the CDR3: TGTGCCAGCAGCCCCCCGAGACAGGGTTACAATGAGCAGTTCTTC. Its translation is CASSPPRQGYNEQFF.

This chain joins TRBV7-9 and TRBJ2-3, with TRBD2 matching 7 bases. Trimming removed 8 bases from V and 2 bases from J; junction bases left unmatched: 16. The CDR3 has 17 amino acids. Per the germline V gene, CDR1 is SEHNR and CDR2 is FQNEAQ (reference sequence). The DNA of the CDR3 is TGTGCCAGCCTCTCTAGCGGCCTGGGGATAAACACAGATACGCAGTATTTT. Translating it yields CASLSSGLGINTDTQYF.

This clone was seen only once. Other DNA sequences in the sample encode the same CDR3. This sequence joins TRBV18 and TRBJ2-5; D is uncertain. Germline V lookup: CDR1 KGHSH, CDR2 LQKENI. V lost 2 bases, J lost 5 bases, and 6 bases lay in between. The CDR3 totals 12 residues. CDR3 amino acids: CASSPSSETQYF. CDR3 in DNA: TGTGCCAGCTCACCATCATCGGAGACCCAGTACTTC.

The V gene is TRBV29-1, the J gene TRBJ2-7; 7 nucleotides agree with TRBD1. V dropped 1 base and J dropped 2; count of bases not matched to a gene: 8. In germline, CDR1 is SQVTM, CDR2 ANQGSEA. The CDR3 consists of 15 residues. For the CDR3, the DNA is TGCAGCGTTGAAGGCCGACGGGACAGTCCCTACGAGCAGTACTTC. Translation: CSVEGRRDSPYEQYF.

The chain recombines TRBV15 with TRBJ1-1, with D possibly TRBD1 on 5 matching bases. Deletions cut 1 base from V and 6 bases from J, with 6 bases between. CDR1 is LNHNV, CDR2 YYDKDF, per germline (reference sequence). The CDR3 consists of 12 residues. CDR3: CATSRARAEAFF. Here the CDR3 DNA reads TGTGCCACCAGCAGAGCCAGGGCTGAAGCTTTCTTT.

V and J are TRBV27 and TRBJ1-1, with 7 bases matching TRBD1. V shed 5 bases and J 1 base; nucleotides not matched to a gene: 7. Per germline, CDR1 MNHEY and CDR2 SMNVEV (reference sequence). This CDR3 is built from 15 residues. The CDR3 here is CASSPTGVGNTEAFF. As DNA, the CDR3 is TGTGCCAGCAGTCCAACAGGGGTGGGGAACACTGAAGCTTTCTTT.

The chain uses TRBV30 and TRBJ1-3; 9 bases fit TRBD1. The CDR3 extends over 16 amino acids. Germline V gene lookup returns CDR1 GTSNPN and CDR2 SVGIG (reference sequence). V gave up 8 bases and J gave up 0 bases; unmatched junction bases: 11. The chain's CDR3 is CAVTGGRSFSGNTIYF. CDR3 DNA sequence: TGTGCCGTAACAGGGGGCAGATCGTTCTCTGGAAACACCATATATTTT.

The V and J genes are TRBV27 and TRBJ2-6; D is uncertain. V lost 7 bases to trimming and J lost 0 bases, with 4 bases between them. CDR3 length: 13 residues. The V gene's germline CDR1 is MNHEY and CDR2 SMNVEV (reference sequence). The CDR3 nucleotides are TGTGCCAGCACCGGCTCTGGGGCCAACGTCCTGACTTTC. It encodes CASTGSGANVLTF.

The V gene is TRBV6-6, the J gene TRBJ2-5; TRBD1 aligns across 10 bases. This CDR3 spans 18 amino acids. In germline, CDR1 is MNHNY, CDR2 SVGAGI (reference sequence). V lost 5 bases to trimming and J lost 5 bases; unmatched junction nucleotides: 17. Written as DNA, the CDR3 is TGTGCCAGCAGTCTCACCACGCCCTCCGGGACAGGGGACGAGACCCAGTACTTC. It specifies CASSLTTPSGTGDETQYF.

V gene TRBV24-1 combines with J gene TRBJ2-3; TRBD1 matches 10 bases. Trimming cost V 0 bases and J 4 bases; bases outside gene matches: 3. This CDR3 spans 16 amino acids. Germline V lookup: CDR1 KGHDR, CDR2 SFDVKD. For the CDR3, the DNA is TGTGCCACCAGTGATTTGCGACAGGGGGCCGCAGATACGCAGTATTTT. Translation gives CATSDLRQGAADTQYF.

This sequence joins TRBV28 and TRBJ2-7, with 7 bases aligning to TRBD2. Germline lookup yields CDR1 MDHEN and CDR2 SYDVKM. V was clipped by 8 bases and J by 1 base; unmatched bases: 11. CDR3 length: 15 residues. CDR3 sequence reads: CASSYWAGVSYEQYF. For the CDR3, the DNA is TGTGCCAGCTCCTACTGGGCGGGAGTATCCTACGAGCAGTACTTC. The whole variable domain, remainder taken from reference TRBV28 and TRBJ2-7, is DVKVTQSSRYLVKRTGEKVFLECVQDMDHENMFWYRQDPGLGLRLIYFSYDVKMKEKGDIPEGYSVSREKKERFSLILESASTNQTSMYLCASSYWAGVSYEQYFGPGTRLTVT.

The J gene is TRBJ2-7, the V gene TRBV15, with 7 bases that match TRBD1. This CDR3 is 15 amino acids long. CDR1 LNHNV and CDR2 YYDKDF come from the germline V gene (reference sequence). V was clipped by 5 bases and J by 0 bases; unmatched bases: 7. CDR3 protein: CATSPGGQVSYEQYF. The CDR3 DNA reads TGTGCCACCAGCCCAGGTGGACAGGTCTCCTACGAGCAGTACTTC.

This chain connects TRBV3-1 (or the pseudogene TRBV3-2) to TRBJ2-1; 8 bases fit TRBD2. V trimming: 3 bases; J trimming: 2 bases; junction bases outside the gene matches: 6. This CDR3 comprises 16 residues. CDR1 is LGHDT, CDR2 YNNKEL, per germline (reference sequence). CDR3 sequence (DNA): TGTGCCAGCAGCCAGAGTAGCGGGGTAACCTACAATGAGCAGTTCTTC. As protein: CASSQSSGVTYNEQFF.

In its sample, this clone was seen a few times. V is TRBV9 and J is TRBJ2-2, with a possible D match to TRBD2 (5 bases). The CDR3 sequence is 15 residues long. Germline V gives CDR1 SGDLS, CDR2 YYNGEE. V lost 0 bases and J 6 bases, leaving 12 bases between the germline ends. CDR3 amino acids: CASSVGLEASGELFF. DNA for the CDR3: TGTGCCAGCAGCGTAGGGCTGGAGGCCTCCGGGGAGCTGTTTTTT.

This chain connects TRBV28 to TRBJ2-7; TRBD2 is a possible D gene (5 bases). The CDR3 is made up of 17 amino acids. The germline V gene has CDR1 MDHEN and CDR2 SYDVKM. Trimming removed 0 bases from V and 2 bases from J, with 17 bases in between. CDR3 protein: CASSLWRVGKNTYEQYF. CDR3 bases: TGTGCCAGCAGTTTATGGAGGGTGGGAAAAAACACCTACGAGCAGTACTTC.

On this clone itself: It differs at one base from a far larger clone, so likely a read error. The chain is built from TRBV27 and TRBJ2-7, with no clear D. Trimming took off 5 bases at V and 2 bases at J, with 4 bases between the two ends. CDR3 length equals 11 residues. CDR1 and CDR2 (germline): MNHEY, SMNVEV (reference sequence). The CDR3 is CASSTPYEQYF. The CDR3 DNA is TGTGCCAGCAGTACCCCCTACGAGCAGTACTTC.

The J gene is TRBJ2-4, the V gene TRBV3-1 (or the pseudogene TRBV3-2); the match to TRBD2 covers 7 bases. This CDR3 region has 17 residues. The J segment lost 6 bases and the V segment lost 2 bases, leaving 13 bases of the junction unmatched. Germline lookup yields CDR1 LGHDT and CDR2 YNNKEL (reference sequence). CDR3 nucleotides: TGTGCCAGCAGCCAACTTCGCGGGAGAGGGGCAGGAAACATTCAGTACTTC. It encodes CASSQLRGRGAGNIQYF.

This chain links TRBV9 with TRBJ1-4, with D possibly being TRBD1 (5 bases). The CDR3 loop spans 14 amino acids. V was cut by 3 bases and J by 5 bases, with 11 bases left in between. Germline V CDR1 and CDR2: SGDLS, YYNGEE. The CDR3 protein is CASSADSTNEKLFF. The CDR3 DNA is TGTGCCAGCAGCGCCGACAGCACCAATGAAAAACTGTTTTTT.

The V call is TRBV28, the J call TRBJ1-5; D gene ambiguous. Trimming removed 3 bases from V and 0 bases from J, with 9 bases in between. The CDR3 has 15 residues. Germline CDR1 MDHEN, CDR2 SYDVKM. CDR3 bases: TGTGCCAGCAGTTTCGGGCCGAATAGCAATCAGCCCCAGCATTTT. It is translated as CASSFGPNSNQPQHF. Supplemented by reference TRBV28 and TRBJ1-5, the full variable domain reads DVKVTQSSRYLVKRTGEKVFLECVQDMDHENMFWYRQDPGLGLRLIYFSYDVKMKEKGDIPEGYSVSREKKERFSLILESASTNQTSMYLCASSFGPNSNQPQHFGDGTRLSIL.